This entry describes one TCR beta chain. Its specificity is unknown. This entry is derived from a study of a mutant IDH1 vaccine in newly diagnosed glioma. Whole-study context: Of the patients given treatment, approximately 60% were male and about 40% were female, and a mean age of around 41 years was recorded. Broader study findings: Pseudoprogression appeared independent of alterations in top peripheral clonotypes.

V lost 2 bases to trimming and J lost 1 base; unmatched junction nucleotides: 5. This CDR3 region has 16 residues. The V gene's germline CDR1 is SGHNT and CDR2 YYREEE (reference sequence). As to time point: baseline, week 1 (first vaccination visit). The treatment was: pre-vaccination baseline after standard-of-care therapy. Each donor presented with a new WHO grade 3 or 4 astrocytoma that tested IDH1-mutant and showed ATRX loss. The assay was immunoSEQ multiplex PCR, and TCRdb's table has in-frame clones only and misses some. The sample carries some 95,000 clones, 80% recorded once. The chain is built from TRBV5-4 and TRBJ2-1; 8 nucleotides align to TRBD2. Sample: PBMCs, taken from a glioma patient treated with radiotherapy, temozolomide or both. The sequence was collected from a man aged 35 to 55 with glioma. CDR3 region: CASSFQTSASYNEQFF. CDR3 DNA: TGTGCCAGCAGCTTTCAGACTAGCGCGTCCTACAATGAGCAGTTCTTC.